In its sample, the clone carrying this T cell receptor beta chain was seen many times. Its antigen is unknown. The sample belongs to a study of T cells after yellow fever vaccination. As TCR cDNA was made by 5'RACE template switching, a universal primer site and UMIs were added. TCRdb reprocessed the 5' RACE reads with MiXCR, giving one entry per CDR3 protein. The data hold 100,000 to 150,000 distinct CDR3 sequences, with roughly 6.7% observed a single time. Deletions cut 6 bases from V and 2 bases from J, with 14 bases between. This CDR3 is built from 14 residues. Germline V gives CDR1 SGHRS, CDR2 YFSETQ. Study observations and caveats: Clones that expanded after primary vaccination mostly reappeared after the booster (just over 95% CD4, approximately 87% CD8). The CD4 and CD8 compartments had a small share of their clonotypes in common.

Sequenced material: CD4+ T cells sorted from PBMCs, taken 10 to 11 days after the first yellow fever vaccination. V gene TRBV5-1 combines with J gene TRBJ1-2; a weak D match, TRBD1 (5 bases). The receptor's source is a man aged 18 to 29 who received the YFV17D yellow fever vaccine. CDR3 DNA sequence: TGCGCCAGCACCAATGGGGACGGAAACTATGGCTACACCTTC. Translated: CASTNGDGNYGYTF.